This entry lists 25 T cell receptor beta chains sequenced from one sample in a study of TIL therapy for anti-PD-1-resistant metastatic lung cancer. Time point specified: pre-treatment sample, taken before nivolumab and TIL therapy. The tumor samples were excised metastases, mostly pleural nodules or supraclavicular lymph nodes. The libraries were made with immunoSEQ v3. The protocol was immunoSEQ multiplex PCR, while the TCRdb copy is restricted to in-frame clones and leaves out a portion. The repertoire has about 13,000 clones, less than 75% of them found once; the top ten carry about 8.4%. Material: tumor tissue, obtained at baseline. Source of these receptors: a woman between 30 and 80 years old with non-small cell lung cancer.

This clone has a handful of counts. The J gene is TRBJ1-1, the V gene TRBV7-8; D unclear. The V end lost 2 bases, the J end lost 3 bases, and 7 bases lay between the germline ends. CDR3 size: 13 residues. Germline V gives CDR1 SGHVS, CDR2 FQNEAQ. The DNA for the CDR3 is TGTGCCAGCAGCTTACAGGAAGACACTGAAGCTTTCTTT. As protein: CASSLQEDTEAFF.

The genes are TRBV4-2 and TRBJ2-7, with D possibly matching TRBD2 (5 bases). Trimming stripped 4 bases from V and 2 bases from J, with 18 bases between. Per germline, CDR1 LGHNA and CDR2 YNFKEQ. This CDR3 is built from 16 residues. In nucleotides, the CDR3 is TGTGCCAGCAGCCCTCAGGCGCGGGCCCAGGCCTACGAGCAGTACTTC. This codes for CASSPQARAQAYEQYF.

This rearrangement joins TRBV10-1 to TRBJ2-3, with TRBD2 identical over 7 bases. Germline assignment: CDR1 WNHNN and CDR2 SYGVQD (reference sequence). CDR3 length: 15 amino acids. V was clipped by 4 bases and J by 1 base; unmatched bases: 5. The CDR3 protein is CASSGAGPRTDTQYF. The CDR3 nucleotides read TGCGCCAGCAGTGGAGCGGGACCCCGCACAGATACGCAGTATTTT.

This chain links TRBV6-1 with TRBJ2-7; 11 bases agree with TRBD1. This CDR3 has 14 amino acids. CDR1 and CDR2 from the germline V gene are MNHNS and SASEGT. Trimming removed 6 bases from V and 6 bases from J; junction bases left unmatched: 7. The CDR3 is CASSLGTGGSEQYF. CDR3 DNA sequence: TGTGCCAGCAGCCTCGGGACAGGGGGTAGCGAGCAGTACTTC.

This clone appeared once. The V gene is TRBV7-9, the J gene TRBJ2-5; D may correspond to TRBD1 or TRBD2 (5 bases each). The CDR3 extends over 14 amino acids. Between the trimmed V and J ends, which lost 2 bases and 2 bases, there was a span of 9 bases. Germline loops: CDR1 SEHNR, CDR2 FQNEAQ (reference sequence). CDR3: CASSLWGNQETQYF. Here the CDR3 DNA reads TGTGCCAGCAGCTTATGGGGGAATCAAGAGACCCAGTACTTC.

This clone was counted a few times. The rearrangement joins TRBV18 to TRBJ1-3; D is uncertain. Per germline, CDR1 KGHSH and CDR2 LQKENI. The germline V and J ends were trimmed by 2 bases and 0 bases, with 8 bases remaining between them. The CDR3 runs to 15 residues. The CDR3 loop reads CASSPAGSSGNTIYF. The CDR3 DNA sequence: TGTGCCAGCTCACCAGCAGGTTCCTCTGGAAACACCATATATTTT.

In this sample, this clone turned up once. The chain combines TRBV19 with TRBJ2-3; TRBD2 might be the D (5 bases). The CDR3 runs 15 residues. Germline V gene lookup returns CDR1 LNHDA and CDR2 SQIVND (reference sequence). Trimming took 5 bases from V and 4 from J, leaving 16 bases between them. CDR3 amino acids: CASSPGLRSADTQYF. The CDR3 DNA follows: TGTGCCAGTAGTCCCGGACTCAGGAGCGCAGATACGCAGTATTTT.

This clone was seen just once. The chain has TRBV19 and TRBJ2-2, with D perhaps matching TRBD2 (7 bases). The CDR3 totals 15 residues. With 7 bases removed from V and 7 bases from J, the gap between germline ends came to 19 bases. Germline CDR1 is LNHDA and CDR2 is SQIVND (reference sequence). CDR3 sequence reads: CASTSGAGAVGELFF. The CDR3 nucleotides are TGTGCCAGTACCTCGGGGGCGGGAGCGGTCGGGGAGCTGTTTTTT. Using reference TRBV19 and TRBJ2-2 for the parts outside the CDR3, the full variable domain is DGGITQSPKYLFRKEGQNVTLSCEQNLNHDAMYWYRQDPGQGLRLIYYSQIVNDFQKGDIAEGYSVSREKKESFPLTVTSAQKNPTAFYLCASTSGAGAVGELFFGEGSRLTVL.

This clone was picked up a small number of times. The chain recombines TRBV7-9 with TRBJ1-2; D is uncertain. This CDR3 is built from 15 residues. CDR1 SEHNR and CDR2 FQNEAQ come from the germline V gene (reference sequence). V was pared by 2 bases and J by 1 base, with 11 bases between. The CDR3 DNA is TGTGCCAGCAGCTTATTGTCCTTAAGTAACTATGGCTACACCTTC. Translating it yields CASSLLSLSNYGYTF.

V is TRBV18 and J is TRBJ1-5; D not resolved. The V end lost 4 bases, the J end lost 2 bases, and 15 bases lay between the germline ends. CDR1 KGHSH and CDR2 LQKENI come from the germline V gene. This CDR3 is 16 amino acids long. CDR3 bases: TGTGCCAGCTCACTAGATGCAGTCGGGGGCAATCAGCCCCAGCATTTT. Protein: CASSLDAVGGNQPQHF. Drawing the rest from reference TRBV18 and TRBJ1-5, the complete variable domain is NAGVMQNPRHLVRRRGQEARLRCSPMKGHSHVYWYRQLPEEGLKFMVYLQKENIIDESGMPKERFSAEFPKEGPSILRIQQVVRGDSAAYFCASSLDAVGGNQPQHFGDGTRLSIL.

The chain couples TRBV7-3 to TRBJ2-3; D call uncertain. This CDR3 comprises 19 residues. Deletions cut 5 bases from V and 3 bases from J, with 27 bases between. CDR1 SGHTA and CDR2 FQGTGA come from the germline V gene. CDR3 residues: CASSIQAPDPCVSTDTQYF. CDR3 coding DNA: TGTGCCAGCAGCATACAAGCCCCGGACCCCTGTGTAAGTACAGATACGCAGTATTTT.

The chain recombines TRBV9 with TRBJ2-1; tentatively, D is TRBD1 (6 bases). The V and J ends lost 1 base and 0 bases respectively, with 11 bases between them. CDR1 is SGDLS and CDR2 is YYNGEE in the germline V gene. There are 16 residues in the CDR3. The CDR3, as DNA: TGTGCCAGCAGCGTATCGCAGGGGAGCTCCTACAATGAGCAGTTCTTC. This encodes CASSVSQGSSYNEQFF.

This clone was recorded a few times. CDR3 sequence reads: CAAIGQGYNEQFF. CDR3 coding DNA: TGTGCCGCCATAGGACAGGGATACAATGAGCAGTTCTTC. The chain joins TRBV27 to TRBJ2-1, with 8 bases that match TRBD1. CDR3 length: 13 residues. Per germline, CDR1 MNHEY and CDR2 SMNVEV (reference sequence). V shed 11 bases, J shed 4 bases, and the junction held 7 bases outside the gene matches.

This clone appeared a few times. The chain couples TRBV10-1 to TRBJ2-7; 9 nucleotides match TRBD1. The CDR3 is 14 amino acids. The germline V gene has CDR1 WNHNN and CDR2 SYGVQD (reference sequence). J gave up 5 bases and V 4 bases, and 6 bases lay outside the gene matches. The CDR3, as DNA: TGCGCCAGCAGTGGCCGGGACAGGGTCGACGAGCAGTACTTC. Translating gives CASSGRDRVDEQYF.

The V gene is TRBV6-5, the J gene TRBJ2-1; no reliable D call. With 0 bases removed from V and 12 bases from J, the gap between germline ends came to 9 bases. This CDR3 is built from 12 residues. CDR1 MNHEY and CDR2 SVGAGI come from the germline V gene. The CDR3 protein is CASSYSKGMQFF. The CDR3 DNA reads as TGTGCCAGCAGTTACTCGAAAGGGATGCAGTTCTTC.

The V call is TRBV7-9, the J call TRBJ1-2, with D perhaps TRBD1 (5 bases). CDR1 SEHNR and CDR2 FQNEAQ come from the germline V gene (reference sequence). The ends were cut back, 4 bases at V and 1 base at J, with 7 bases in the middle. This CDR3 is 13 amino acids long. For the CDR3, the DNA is TGTGCCAGCAGCTCCGACAGTAACTATGGCTACACCTTC. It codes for CASSSDSNYGYTF.

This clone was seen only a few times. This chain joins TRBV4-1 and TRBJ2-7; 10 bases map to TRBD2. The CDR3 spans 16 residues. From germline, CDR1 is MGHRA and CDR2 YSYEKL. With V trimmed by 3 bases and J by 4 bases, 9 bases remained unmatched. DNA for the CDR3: TGCGCCAGCAGCCAGACTTGGACTAGCGGAACGTACGAGCAGTACTTC. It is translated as CASSQTWTSGTYEQYF.

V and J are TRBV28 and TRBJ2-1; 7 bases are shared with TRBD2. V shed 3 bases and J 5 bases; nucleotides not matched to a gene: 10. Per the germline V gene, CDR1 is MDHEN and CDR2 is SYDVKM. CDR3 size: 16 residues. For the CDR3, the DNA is TGTGCCAGCAGTTTGCCGGGACTAATTGCTGACAATGAGCAGTTCTTC. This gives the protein CASSLPGLIADNEQFF.

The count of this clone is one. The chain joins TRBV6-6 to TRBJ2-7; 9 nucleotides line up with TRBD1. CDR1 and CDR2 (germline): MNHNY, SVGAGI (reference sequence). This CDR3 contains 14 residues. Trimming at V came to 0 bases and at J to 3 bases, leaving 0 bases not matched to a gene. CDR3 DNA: TGTGCCAGCAGTTACTCGACAGGGGGCTACGAGCAGTACTTC. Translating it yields CASSYSTGGYEQYF.

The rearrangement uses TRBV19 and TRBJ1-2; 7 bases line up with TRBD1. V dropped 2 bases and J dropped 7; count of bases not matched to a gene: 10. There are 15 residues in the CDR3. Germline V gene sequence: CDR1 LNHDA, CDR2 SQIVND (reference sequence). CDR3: CASSIKQGTGPGYTF. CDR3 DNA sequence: TGTGCCAGTAGTATAAAACAGGGGACCGGGCCTGGCTACACCTTC.

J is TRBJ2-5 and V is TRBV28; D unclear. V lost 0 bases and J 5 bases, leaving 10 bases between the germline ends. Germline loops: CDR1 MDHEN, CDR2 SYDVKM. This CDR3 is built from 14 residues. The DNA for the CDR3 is TGTGCCAGCAGTTTATGGACGGTACGGGAGACCCAGTACTTC. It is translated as CASSLWTVRETQYF.

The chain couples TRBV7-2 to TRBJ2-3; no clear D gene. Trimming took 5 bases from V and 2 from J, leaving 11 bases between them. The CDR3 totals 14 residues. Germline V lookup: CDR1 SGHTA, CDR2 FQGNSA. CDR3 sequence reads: CASSRAWATDTQYF. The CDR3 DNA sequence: TGTGCCAGCAGCCGAGCCTGGGCCACAGATACGCAGTATTTT.

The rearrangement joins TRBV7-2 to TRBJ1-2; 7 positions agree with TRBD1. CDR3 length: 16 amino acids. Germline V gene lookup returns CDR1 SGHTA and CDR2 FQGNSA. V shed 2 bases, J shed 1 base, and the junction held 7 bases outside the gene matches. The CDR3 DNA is TGTGCCAGCAGCTTAACCGGGACAGAGATTAACTATGGCTACACCTTC. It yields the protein CASSLTGTEINYGYTF.

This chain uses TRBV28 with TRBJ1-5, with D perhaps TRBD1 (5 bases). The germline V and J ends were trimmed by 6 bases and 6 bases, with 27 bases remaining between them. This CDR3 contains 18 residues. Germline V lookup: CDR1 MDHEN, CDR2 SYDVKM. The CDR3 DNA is TGTGCCAGCAGCTACGTTCCCGGGCAGGGAGTTGCGATTCAGCCCCAGCATTTT. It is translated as CASSYVPGQGVAIQPQHF.

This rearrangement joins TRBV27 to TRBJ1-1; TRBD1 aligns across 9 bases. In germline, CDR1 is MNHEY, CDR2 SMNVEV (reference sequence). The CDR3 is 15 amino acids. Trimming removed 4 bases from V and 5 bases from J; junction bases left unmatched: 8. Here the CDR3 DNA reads TGTGCCAGCAGTTCGCTGGGACAGGGAGAGACTGAAGCTTTCTTT. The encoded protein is CASSSLGQGETEAFF.